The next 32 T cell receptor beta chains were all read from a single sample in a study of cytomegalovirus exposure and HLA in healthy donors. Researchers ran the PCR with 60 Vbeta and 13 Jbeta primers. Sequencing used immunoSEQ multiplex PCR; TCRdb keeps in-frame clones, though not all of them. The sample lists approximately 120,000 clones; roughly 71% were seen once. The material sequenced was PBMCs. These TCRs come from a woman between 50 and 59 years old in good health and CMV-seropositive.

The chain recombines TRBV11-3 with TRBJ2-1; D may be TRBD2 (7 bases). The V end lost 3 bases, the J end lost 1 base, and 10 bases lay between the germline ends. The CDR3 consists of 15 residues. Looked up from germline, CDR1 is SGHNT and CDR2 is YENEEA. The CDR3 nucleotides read TGTGCCAGCAGCTTTCGGGGGGCATCCTACAATGAGCAGTTCTTC. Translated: CASSFRGASYNEQFF.

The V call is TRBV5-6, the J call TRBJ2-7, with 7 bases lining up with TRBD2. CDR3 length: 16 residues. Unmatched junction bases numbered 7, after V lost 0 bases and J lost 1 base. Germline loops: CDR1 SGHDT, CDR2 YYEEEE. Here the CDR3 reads CASSLAAAGESYEQYF. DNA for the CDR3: TGTGCCAGCAGCTTGGCCGCGGCGGGGGAGTCCTACGAGCAGTACTTC.

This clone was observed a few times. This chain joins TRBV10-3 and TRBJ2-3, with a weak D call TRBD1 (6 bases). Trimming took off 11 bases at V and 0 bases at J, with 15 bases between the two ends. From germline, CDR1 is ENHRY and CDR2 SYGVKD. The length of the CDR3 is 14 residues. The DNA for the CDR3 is TGTGCCTCCCGAGGGGGAGTAAGCACAGATACGCAGTATTTT. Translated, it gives CASRGGVSTDTQYF.

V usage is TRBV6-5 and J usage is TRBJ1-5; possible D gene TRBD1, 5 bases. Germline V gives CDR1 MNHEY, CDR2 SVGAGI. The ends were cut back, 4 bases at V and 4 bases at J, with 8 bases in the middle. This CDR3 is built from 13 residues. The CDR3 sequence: CASSCRVNQPQHF. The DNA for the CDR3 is TGTGCCAGCAGTTGCAGGGTGAATCAGCCCCAGCATTTT.

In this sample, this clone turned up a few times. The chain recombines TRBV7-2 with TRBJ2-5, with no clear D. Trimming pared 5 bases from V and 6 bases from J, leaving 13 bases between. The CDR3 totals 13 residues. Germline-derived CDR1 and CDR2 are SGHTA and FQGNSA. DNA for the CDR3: TGTGCCAGCAGCCCCAGTAAGTTGAAGACCCAGTACTTC. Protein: CASSPSKLKTQYF.

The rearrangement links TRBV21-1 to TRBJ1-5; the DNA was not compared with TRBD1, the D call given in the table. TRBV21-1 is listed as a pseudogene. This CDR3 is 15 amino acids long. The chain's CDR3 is CASSKTRLCNQPQHF. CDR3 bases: TGTGCCAGCAGCAAAACCAGGTTATGCAATCAGCCCCAGCATTTT.

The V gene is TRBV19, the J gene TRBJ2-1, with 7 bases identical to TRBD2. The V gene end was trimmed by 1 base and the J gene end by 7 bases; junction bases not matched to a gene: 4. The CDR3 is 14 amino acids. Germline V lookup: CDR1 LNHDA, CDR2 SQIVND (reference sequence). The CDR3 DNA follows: TGTGCCAGTAGTATAGCGGGGGGTCCGAATGAGCAGTTCTTC. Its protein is CASSIAGGPNEQFF.

CDR3 bases: TGTGCCAGCAGCTTAGTCGCCGGGGTGGCAGATACGCAGTATTTT. Translating gives CASSLVAGVADTQYF. The rearrangement joins TRBV7-9 to TRBJ2-3; D is perhaps TRBD2 (5 bases). Germline loops: CDR1 SEHNR, CDR2 FQNEAQ (reference sequence). Trimming removed 1 base at V and 4 bases at J, with 12 bases between. This CDR3 is 15 amino acids long.

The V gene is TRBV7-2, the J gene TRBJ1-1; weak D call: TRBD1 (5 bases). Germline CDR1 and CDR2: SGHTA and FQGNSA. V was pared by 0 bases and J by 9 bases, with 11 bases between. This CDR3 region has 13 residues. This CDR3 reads CASSLAGTEKAFF. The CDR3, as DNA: TGTGCCAGCAGCTTAGCGGGGACTGAGAAAGCTTTCTTT. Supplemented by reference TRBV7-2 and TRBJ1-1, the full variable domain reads GAGVSQSPSNKVTEKGKDVELRCDPISGHTALYWYRQSLGQGLEFLIYFQGNSAPDKSGLPSDRFSAERTGGSVSTLTIQRTQQEDSAVYLCASSLAGTEKAFFGQGTRLTVV.

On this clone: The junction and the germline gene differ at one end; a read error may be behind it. CDR3 nucleotide sequence: TGCGCCAGCAGCTTGGCAGGCGGGGGGGCGAATACGGCGGCTGGAGACTTC. The encoded protein is CASSLAGGGANTAAGDF. This sequence joins TRBV5-1 and TRBJ2-5, with TRBD2 identical over 9 bases. From germline, CDR1 is SGHRS and CDR2 YFSETQ. This CDR3 is 17 amino acids long.

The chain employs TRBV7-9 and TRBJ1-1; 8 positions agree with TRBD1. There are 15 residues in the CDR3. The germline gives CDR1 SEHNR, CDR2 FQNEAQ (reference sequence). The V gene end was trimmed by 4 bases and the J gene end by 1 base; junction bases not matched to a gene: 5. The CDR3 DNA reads TGTGCCAGCAGCTCCCGGACAGGGCCGAACACTGAAGCTTTCTTT. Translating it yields CASSSRTGPNTEAFF.

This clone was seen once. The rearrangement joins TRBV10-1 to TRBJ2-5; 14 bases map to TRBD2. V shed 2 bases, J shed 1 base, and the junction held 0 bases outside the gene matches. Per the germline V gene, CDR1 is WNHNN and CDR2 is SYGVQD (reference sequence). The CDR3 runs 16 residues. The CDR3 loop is CASSEGTSGGQETQYF. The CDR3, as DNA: TGCGCCAGCAGTGAGGGGACTAGCGGGGGCCAAGAGACCCAGTACTTC.

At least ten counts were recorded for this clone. The CDR3 bases are TGTGCCATCTCGACAGGCCTCTCTGGAAACACCATATATTTT. This translates into CAISTGLSGNTIYF. The chain is built from TRBV10-3 and TRBJ1-3, with D perhaps matching TRBD1 (6 bases). Trimming removed 8 bases at V and 0 bases at J, with 11 bases between. The CDR3 totals 14 residues. The germline CDR1 and CDR2 sequences are ENHRY and SYGVKD.

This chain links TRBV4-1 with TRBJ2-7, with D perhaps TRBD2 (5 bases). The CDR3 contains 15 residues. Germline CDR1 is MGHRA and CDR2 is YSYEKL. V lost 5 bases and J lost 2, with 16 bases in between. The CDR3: CASSVSGSLPYEQYF. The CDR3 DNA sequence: TGCGCCAGCAGCGTTTCGGGGAGCCTGCCCTACGAGCAGTACTTC.

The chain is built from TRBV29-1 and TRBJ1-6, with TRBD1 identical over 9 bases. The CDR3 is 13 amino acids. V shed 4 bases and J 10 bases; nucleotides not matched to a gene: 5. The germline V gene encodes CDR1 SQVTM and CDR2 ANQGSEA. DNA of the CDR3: TGCAGCGTTGGGGACAGGGAGCGATCACCCCTCCACTTT. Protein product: CSVGDRERSPLHF. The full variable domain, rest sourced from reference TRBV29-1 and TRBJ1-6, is SAVISQKPSRDICQRGTSLTIQCQVDSQVTMMFWYRQQPGQSLTLIATANQGSEATYESGFVIDKFPISRPNLTFSTLTVSNMSPEDSSIYLCSVGDRERSPLHFGNGTRLTVT.

CDR3 bases: TGTGCCAGCAGTACGATAGCGGGGGGGCGTCCTACGCAGTATTTT. Translation gives CASSTIAGGRPTQYF. V and J are TRBV27 and TRBJ2-3, with TRBD2 identical over 11 bases. The CDR3 runs 15 residues. Germline CDR1 and CDR2: MNHEY and SMNVEV (reference sequence). The ends lost 5 bases at V and 8 bases at J; junction bases unmatched: 9.

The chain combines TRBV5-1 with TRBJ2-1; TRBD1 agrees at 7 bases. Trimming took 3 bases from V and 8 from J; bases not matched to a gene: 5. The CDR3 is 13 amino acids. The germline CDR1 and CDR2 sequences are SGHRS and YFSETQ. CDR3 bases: TGCGCCAGCAGCTACCAAGGGACAGATGAGCAGTTCTTC. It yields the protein CASSYQGTDEQFF.

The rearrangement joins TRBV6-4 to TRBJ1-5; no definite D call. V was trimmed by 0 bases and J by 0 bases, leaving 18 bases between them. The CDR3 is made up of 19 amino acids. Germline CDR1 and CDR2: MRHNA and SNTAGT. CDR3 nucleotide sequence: TGTGCCAGCAGTGACTCGAGGTACTCCAATTCGGATAGCAATCAGCCCCAGCATTTT. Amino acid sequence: CASSDSRYSNSDSNQPQHF.

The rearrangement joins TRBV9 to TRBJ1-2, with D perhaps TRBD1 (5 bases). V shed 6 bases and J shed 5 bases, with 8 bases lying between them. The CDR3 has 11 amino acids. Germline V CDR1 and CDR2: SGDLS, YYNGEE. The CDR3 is CASTGRYGYTF. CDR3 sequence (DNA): TGTGCCAGCACAGGGCGGTATGGCTACACCTTC.

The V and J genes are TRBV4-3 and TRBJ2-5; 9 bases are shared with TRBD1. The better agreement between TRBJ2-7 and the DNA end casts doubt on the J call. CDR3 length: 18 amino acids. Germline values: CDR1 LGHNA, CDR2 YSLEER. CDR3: CASSQGRSDRGYSYEQYF. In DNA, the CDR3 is TGCGCCAGCAGCCAAGGAAGGAGCGACAGGGGGTACTCCTACGAGCAGTACTTC.

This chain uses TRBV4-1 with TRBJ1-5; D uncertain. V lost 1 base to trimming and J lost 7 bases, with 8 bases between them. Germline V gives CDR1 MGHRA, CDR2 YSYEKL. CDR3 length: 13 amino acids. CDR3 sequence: CASSQASEQPQHF. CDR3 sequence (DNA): TGCGCCAGCAGCCAAGCGTCAGAACAGCCCCAGCATTTT.

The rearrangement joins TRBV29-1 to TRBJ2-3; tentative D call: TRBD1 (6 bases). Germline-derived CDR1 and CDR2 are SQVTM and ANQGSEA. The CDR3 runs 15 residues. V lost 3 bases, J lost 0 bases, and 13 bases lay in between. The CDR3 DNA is TGCAGCGTTGAGGGGACAACAGTTAGCACAGATACGCAGTATTTT. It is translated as CSVEGTTVSTDTQYF.

The CDR3 nucleotides read TGTGCCAGCAGCGAACGGACAGGCCAACTCTACGAGCAGTACTTC. Encoded protein: CASSERTGQLYEQYF. The chain is built from TRBV11-2 and TRBJ2-7; 7 nucleotides line up with TRBD1. Per germline, CDR1 SGHAT and CDR2 FQNNGV. V dropped 5 bases and J dropped 3; count of bases not matched to a gene: 10. This CDR3 is built from 15 residues.

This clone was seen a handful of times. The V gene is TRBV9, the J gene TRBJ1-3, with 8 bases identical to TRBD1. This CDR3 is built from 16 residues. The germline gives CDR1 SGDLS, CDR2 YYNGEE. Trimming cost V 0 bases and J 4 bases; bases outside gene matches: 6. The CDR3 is CASSVEGRGRGNTIYF. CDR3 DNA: TGTGCCAGCAGCGTAGAGGGCAGGGGGCGAGGAAACACCATATATTTT.

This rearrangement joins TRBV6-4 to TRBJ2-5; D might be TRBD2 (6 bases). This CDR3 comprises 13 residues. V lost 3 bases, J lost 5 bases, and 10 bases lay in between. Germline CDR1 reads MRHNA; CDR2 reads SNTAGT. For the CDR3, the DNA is TGTGCCAGCAGTGAGGAGGGAGGCGAGACCCAGTACTTC. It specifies CASSEEGGETQYF.

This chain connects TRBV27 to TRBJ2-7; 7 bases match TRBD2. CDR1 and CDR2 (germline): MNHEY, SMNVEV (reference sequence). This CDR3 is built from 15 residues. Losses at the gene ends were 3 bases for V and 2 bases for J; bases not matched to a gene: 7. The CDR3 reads CASSFGQSGAYEQYF. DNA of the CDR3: TGTGCCAGCAGTTTTGGACAAAGCGGGGCCTACGAGCAGTACTTC.

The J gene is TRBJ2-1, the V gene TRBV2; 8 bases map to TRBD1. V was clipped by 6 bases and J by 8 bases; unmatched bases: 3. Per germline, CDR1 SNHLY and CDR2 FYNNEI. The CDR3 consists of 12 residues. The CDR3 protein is CASRGQGDEQFF. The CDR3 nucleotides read TGTGCCAGCAGAGGACAGGGCGATGAGCAGTTCTTC.

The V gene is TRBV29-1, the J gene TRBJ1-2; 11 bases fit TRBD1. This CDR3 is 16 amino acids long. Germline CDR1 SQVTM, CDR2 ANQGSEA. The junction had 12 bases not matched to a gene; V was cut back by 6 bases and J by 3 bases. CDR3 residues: CSVDQTGQGAYYGYTF. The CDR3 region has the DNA TGCAGCGTCGACCAAACAGGACAGGGGGCTTACTATGGCTACACCTTC. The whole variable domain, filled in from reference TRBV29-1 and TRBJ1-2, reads SAVISQKPSRDICQRGTSLTIQCQVDSQVTMMFWYRQQPGQSLTLIATANQGSEATYESGFVIDKFPISRPNLTFSTLTVSNMSPEDSSIYLCSVDQTGQGAYYGYTFGSGTRLTVV.

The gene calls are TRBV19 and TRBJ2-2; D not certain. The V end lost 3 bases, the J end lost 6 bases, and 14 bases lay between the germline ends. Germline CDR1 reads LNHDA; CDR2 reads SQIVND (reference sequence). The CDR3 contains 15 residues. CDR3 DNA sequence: TGTGCCAGTAGTATCCCCGGAGAGGTCGCCGGGGAGCTGTTTTTT. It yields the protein CASSIPGEVAGELFF.

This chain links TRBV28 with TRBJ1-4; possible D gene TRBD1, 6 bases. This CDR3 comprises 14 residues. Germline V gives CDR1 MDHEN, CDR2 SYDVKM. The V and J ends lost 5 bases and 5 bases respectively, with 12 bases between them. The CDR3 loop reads CASSRTAGNEKLFF. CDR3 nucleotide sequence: TGTGCCAGCAGTCGGACAGCGGGGAATGAAAAACTGTTTTTT.

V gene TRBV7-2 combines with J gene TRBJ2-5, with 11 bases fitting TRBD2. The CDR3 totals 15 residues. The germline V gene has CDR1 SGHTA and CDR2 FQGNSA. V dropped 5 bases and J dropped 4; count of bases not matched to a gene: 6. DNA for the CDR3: TGTGCCAGCAGCCCCTTTAGCGGGGGGGGAGAGACCCAGTACTTC. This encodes CASSPFSGGGETQYF.

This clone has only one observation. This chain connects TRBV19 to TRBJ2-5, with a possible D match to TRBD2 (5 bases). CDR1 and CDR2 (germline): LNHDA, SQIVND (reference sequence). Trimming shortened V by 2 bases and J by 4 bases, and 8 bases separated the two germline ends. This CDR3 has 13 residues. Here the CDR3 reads CASSITRGETQYF. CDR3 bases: TGTGCCAGTAGTATAACTAGAGGAGAGACCCAGTACTTC. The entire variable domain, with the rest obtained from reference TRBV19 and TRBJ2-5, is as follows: DGGITQSPKYLFRKEGQNVTLSCEQNLNHDAMYWYRQDPGQGLRLIYYSQIVNDFQKGDIAEGYSVSREKKESFPLTVTSAQKNPTAFYLCASSITRGETQYFGPGTRLLVL.